This T cell receptor beta chain was obtained from a study of T cells in Graves' hyperthyroidism and ophthalmopathy. Study as a whole: It was at initial diagnosis, before any treatment, that peripheral blood was collected. Study-wide findings and caveats: Using 13 V-J features, a model discriminated ophthalmopathy from stable hyperthyroidism.

Hyperthyroidism was newly diagnosed in patients aged 18 to 65 (duration under 2 months). Clinical symptoms, serum thyroxine, TRAb, thyroid ultrasound and orbital computed tomography established diagnosis. RNA transcripts yielded amplified TCR beta CDR3 regions. With the HTBI primer set, the TCR CDR3 went through a first round of RT-PCR. MiXCR, run by TCRdb on the multiplex PCR reads, gives a single entry per CDR3 protein. The sample has roughly 200,000 distinct CDR3 sequences, 15% to 20% seen once; the top ten hold 44%. Germline V gives CDR1 MNHEY, CDR2 SVGEGT. This CDR3 region has 15 residues. V was shortened by 0 bases and J by 8 bases, with 11 bases between the two germline ends. This clonotype was observed at least ten times. Its target is not known.

The clonotype comes from a man aged 35 to 55 with Graves' hyperthyroidism. The source material was blood. This chain connects TRBV6-2 or TRBV6-3 to TRBJ1-6; D might be TRBD1 (5 bases). The CDR3 nucleotides read TGTGCCAGCAGTTACTCGGGGGGGGTTCATTCACCCCTCCACTTT. This sequence encodes CASSYSGGVHSPLHF.